This T cell receptor beta chain was sequenced during a study of CD8 T cells in Susac syndrome. Germline CDR1 MNHEY, CDR2 SMNVEV (reference sequence). V was clipped by 0 bases and J by 6 bases; unmatched bases: 2. This CDR3 has 13 amino acids. Reverse transcription of 0.5 to 1 ug RNA was performed with random hexamers. TCRdb re-called the immunoSEQ multiplex PCR reads with MiXCR, one entry per CDR3 protein. This sample has 69,000 or so distinct CDR3 sequences, with roughly 94% found just once. V usage is TRBV27 and J usage is TRBJ2-7; 7 nucleotides line up with TRBD2. The sequenced material came from CD8+ T cells from PBMCs. The origin of this receptor is a human donor with multiple sclerosis. The DNA for the CDR3 is TGTGCCAGCAGTTTATCGGCGGGGGTCGAGCAGTACTTC. This codes for CASSLSAGVEQYF.